This TCR beta chain was profiled in a study of identical twins. Study-level points and caveats: Invariant cells of the MAIT and iNKT types might have partly distorted the zero-insertion analyses.

TCRdb analysed the 5' RACE reads with MiXCR anew, one entry per CDR3 protein. The sample shows 250,000 to 300,000 distinct CDR3 sequences, approximately 8.3% of them seen only once. In germline, CDR1 is SQVTM, CDR2 ANQGSEA. V shed 5 bases and J shed 6 bases, with 11 bases lying between them. This CDR3 is 12 amino acids long. There are many counts of this clonotype. Its matching antigen is unknown. The sample also formed part of further work on yellow fever vaccine responses in identical twins. That report adds: Twins' vaccine T cell responses were reported to seem partly convergent and partly personalized.

The receptor was isolated from a woman under 30 in good health. The chain uses TRBV29-1 and TRBJ2-1, with D maybe TRBD2 (6 bases). Sequenced sample: CD8+ T cells sorted from blood. For the CDR3, the DNA is TGCAGCGTTCTTTCAGCGGGCAATGAGCAGTTCTTC. Residues: CSVLSAGNEQFF.